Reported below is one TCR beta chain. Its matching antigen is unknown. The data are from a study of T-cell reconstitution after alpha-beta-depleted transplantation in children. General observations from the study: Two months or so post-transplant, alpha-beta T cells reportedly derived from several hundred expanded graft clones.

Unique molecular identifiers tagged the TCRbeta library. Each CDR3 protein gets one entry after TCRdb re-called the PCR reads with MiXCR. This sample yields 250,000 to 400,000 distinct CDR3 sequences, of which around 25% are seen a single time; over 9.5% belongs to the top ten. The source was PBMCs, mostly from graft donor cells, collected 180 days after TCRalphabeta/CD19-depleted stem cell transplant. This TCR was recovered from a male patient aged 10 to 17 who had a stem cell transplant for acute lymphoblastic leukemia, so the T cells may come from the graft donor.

The CDR3 DNA is TGTGCCATCGCCTCGAGAGGACTAAACAATGAGCAGTTCTTC. Protein product: CAIASRGLNNEQFF. The J gene is TRBJ2-1, the V gene TRBV10-3, with a possible D match to TRBD2 (6 bases). This CDR3 has 14 amino acids. V lost 8 bases, J lost 5 bases, and 16 bases lay in between. CDR1 and CDR2 from the germline V gene are ENHRY and SYGVKD.